This is a list of T cell receptor beta chains from one sample in a study of blood T cell repertoires in COVID-19. Libraries were prepared by immunoSEQ multiplex PCR; TCRdb keeps only in-frame clonotypes and omits some of them. The sample has roughly 500,000 clones, around 85% seen once; the top ten hold 3% to 4%. Specimen: peripheral blood. These receptors came from a human donor in a cohort sampled during active COVID-19. Each CDR3 is given with its conserved first and last residue. The D gene is left open where the match is weak. Not every row has a clone size; where given, it reads once, few, many or a size class.

v_gene	d_gene	abundance	j_gene	CDR3nt	CDR3aa
TRBV5-1	-	-	TRBJ2-7	TGCGCCAGCCGCTCCGGGTCCTCCTACGAGCAGTACTTC	CASRSGSSYEQYF
TRBV3-1/TRBV3-2	TRBD2	-	TRBJ2-2	TGTGCCAGCAGCCATGGACTAGCGGGAGTCATGACCGGGGAGCTGTTTTTT	CASSHGLAGVMTGELFF
TRBV5-4	-	-	TRBJ2-3	TGTGCCAGCAGAAGGGAGGCCACTAGCACAGATACGCAGTATTTT	CASRREATSTDTQYF
TRBV7-9	TRBD1	once	TRBJ1-1	TGTGCCAGCAGCCGCCAGACAGGGAAAGACACTGAAGCTTTCTTT	CASSRQTGKDTEAFF
TRBV7-9	TRBD1	-	TRBJ2-7	TGTGCCAGCAGCTTGAGACAGGGGGAACCCGAGCAGTACTTC	CASSLRQGEPEQYF
TRBV14	TRBD2	-	TRBJ2-1	TGTGCCAGCAGCCAAGGCGGGAGTGTTACCTACAATGAGCAGTTCTTC	CASSQGGSVTYNEQFF
TRBV11-2	-	-	TRBJ2-3	TGTGCCAGCAGCTTAGAGAGTGTGGATACGCAGTATTTT	CASSLESVDTQYF
TRBV11-2	TRBD2	-	TRBJ2-7	TGTGCCAGCAGCTTAGGCGGGGGTGCGAGCCCCTACGAGCAGTACTTC	CASSLGGGASPYEQYF
TRBV19	TRBD1	-	TRBJ1-2	TGTGCCAGTAGTATGCCGGACAGGGAAAGCTATGGCTACACCTTC	CASSMPDRESYGYTF
TRBV4-1	TRBD2	-	TRBJ2-2	TGCGCCAGCAGCCAAGATCGCGGGAGGGCCGGCACCGGGGAGCTGTTTTTT	CASSQDRGRAGTGELFF
TRBV10-3	-	-	TRBJ2-7	TGTGCCATCAGTGAGGCGGGATCCAACTACGAGCAGTACTTC	CAISEAGSNYEQYF
TRBV6-1	TRBD2	-	TRBJ2-5	TGTGCCAGCAGTGAGGTCACCGCGGGGGAAGAGACCCAGTACTTC	CASSEVTAGEETQYF
TRBV7-9	-	few	TRBJ2-7	TGTGCCAGCAGCCCTTATGGACAGACCTTTCACTACGAGCAGTACTTC	CASSPYGQTFHYEQYF
TRBV3-1/TRBV3-2	TRBD2	-	TRBJ2-3	TGTGCCAGCAGCCAAAAGACTAGCGGGAGGGCCGGGGTGGCAGATACGCAGTATTTT	CASSQKTSGRAGVADTQYF
TRBV28	-	-	TRBJ1-6	TGTGCCAGCAGTCCCTCCTCCTATAATTCACCCCTCCACTTT	CASSPSSYNSPLHF
TRBV7-3	TRBD2	once	TRBJ2-3	TGTGCCAGCAGCTCAGGGGCTAGCGGGAGTCGCCCAGATACGCAGTATTTT	CASSSGASGSRPDTQYF
TRBV28	TRBD2	-	TRBJ2-5	TGTGCCAGCAGCCAAAACCGACTAGCGGGAGTTGAAGAGACCCAGTACTTC	CASSQNRLAGVEETQYF
TRBV7-8	-	-	TRBJ2-5	TGTGCCAGCACCTCTTCAGGGAAAGAGACCCAGTACTTC	CASTSSGKETQYF
TRBV9	-	-	TRBJ1-2	TGTGCCAGCAGCACAAACGAGGGGGTAGGCTATGGCTACACCTTC	CASSTNEGVGYGYTF
TRBV5-1	-	few	TRBJ1-2	TGCGCCAGCAGCTTGGCCCCCACAGATACCGGCTATGGCTACACCTTC	CASSLAPTDTGYGYTF
TRBV5-4	TRBD2	-	TRBJ2-7	TGTGCCAGCAGCTCCCAACTAGCGGGAGCCCTCGAGCAGTACTTC	CASSSQLAGALEQYF
TRBV19	TRBD2	-	TRBJ2-2	TGTGCCAGTTCCGGGGGAGGGGACACCGGGGAGCTGTTTTTT	CASSGGGDTGELFF
TRBV18	TRBD1	-	TRBJ2-7	TGTGCCAGCTCCGGACAGGCATACGAGCAGTACTTC	CASSGQAYEQYF
TRBV7-2	-	-	TRBJ2-7	TGTGCCAGCAGCCTTTTAAGGGCGGGGTACGAGCAGTACTTC	CASSLLRAGYEQYF
TRBV9	-	-	TRBJ2-7	TGTGCCAGCAGCGTACGGGGACTTGACCACGAGCAGTACTTC	CASSVRGLDHEQYF
TRBV5-1	TRBD2	once	TRBJ2-3	TGCGCCAGCAGCTCCCGCCAGCGGGAGGCAGATACGCAGTATTTT	CASSSRQREADTQYF
TRBV5-1	TRBD2	-	TRBJ2-7	TGCGCCAGCAGCTTGGGCCGGGGACTAGCGGGAATCTACGAGCAGTACTTC	CASSLGRGLAGIYEQYF
TRBV5-1	TRBD2	-	TRBJ2-3	TGCGCCAGCAGCTTTCTAGCGGGAGACCCCACAGATACGCAGTATTTT	CASSFLAGDPTDTQYF
TRBV6-5	-	-	TRBJ1-2	TGTGCCAGCAAGTTACTTAGAGGTTTCTATGGCTACACCTTC	CASKLLRGFYGYTF
TRBV15	-	once	TRBJ2-7	TGTGCCACCAGCCTTCTTGACAGGAACCCCTACGAGCAGTACTTC	CATSLLDRNPYEQYF
TRBV3-1/TRBV3-2	-	-	TRBJ2-4	TGTGCCAGCAGCCGAGAAAACATTCAGTACTTC	CASSRENIQYF
TRBV5-8	-	-	TRBJ1-1	TGTGCCAGCAGCTTGAGACAGAGGAACACTGAAGCTTTCTTT	CASSLRQRNTEAFF
TRBV29-1	-	-	TRBJ2-1	TGCAGCGTGTCGCGAGGGTACTACAATGAGCAGTTCTTC	CSVSRGYYNEQFF
TRBV18	-	-	TRBJ2-2	TGTGCCAGCTCGTGGGGCGACACCGGGGAGCTGTTTTTT	CASSWGDTGELFF
TRBV11-2	-	-	TRBJ1-1	TGTGCCAGCAGCGTCAGCGGGGGAAATGAAGCTTTCTTT	CASSVSGGNEAFF
TRBV14	-	once	TRBJ2-1	TGTGCCAGCAGCCAAGATAGAGGGCGGGGCAATGAGCAGTTCTTC	CASSQDRGRGNEQFF
TRBV12-3/TRBV12-4	-	-	TRBJ2-1	TGTGCCAGCAGTTTTCACATAAATGAGCAGTTCTTC	CASSFHINEQFF
TRBV21-1	-	-	TRBJ1-4	TGTGCCAGCAGCCGCACATGTCCCGGGACAGGGAACAGTGAAAAACTGTTTTTT	CASSRTCPGTGNSEKLFF
TRBV2	TRBD1	-	TRBJ1-2	TGTGCCAGCAGTGAACGGGCAGGGGGAGCATATGGCTACACCTTC	CASSERAGGAYGYTF
TRBV21-1	-	once	TRBJ1-2	TGTGCCAGCAGCAAAGTAGGTGGAGCGGATCCTAACTATGGCTACACCTTC	CASSKVGGADPNYGYTF
TRBV5-1	-	-	TRBJ1-1	TGCGCCAGCAGCCGTGACAGATCGAACACTGAAGCTTTCTTT	CASSRDRSNTEAFF
TRBV10-3	TRBD1	-	TRBJ1-3	TGTGCCATCAGTGAGTCTGTTTTTGGGGACAGCTCTGGAAACACCATATATTTT	CAISESVFGDSSGNTIYF
TRBV7-2	-	once	TRBJ1-1	TGTGCCAGCAGCCTCGGGGGGAGTGGTAAAGCTTTCTTT	CASSLGGSGKAFF
TRBV25-1	-	-	TRBJ2-2	TGTGCCAGCAGTGACACCCAGTGGCTAGGCAACACCGGGGAGCTGTTTTTT	CASSDTQWLGNTGELFF
TRBV4-3	-	-	TRBJ1-6	TGCGCCAGCAGCCAAGATCCGGGGATAGTCGGGTCACCCCTCCACTTT	CASSQDPGIVGSPLHF
TRBV7-7	TRBD1	-	TRBJ2-7	TGTGCTAGCAGCTTAGGACAGGGGACGACCTACGAGCAGTACTTC	CASSLGQGTTYEQYF
TRBV27	TRBD1	-	TRBJ2-3	TGTGCCAGCAGTTTATTTTCGGGACAGAGGGTCTATACGCAGTATTTT	CASSLFSGQRVYTQYF
TRBV19	-	-	TRBJ1-1	TGTGCCAGTACCCTTACAGGGATGGGCACTGAAGCTTTCTTT	CASTLTGMGTEAFF
TRBV3-1/TRBV3-2	TRBD1	-	TRBJ2-7	TGTGCCAGCAGCCGACAGGGGGCTTACTACGAGCAGTACTTC	CASSRQGAYYEQYF
TRBV3-1/TRBV3-2	-	-	TRBJ2-7	TGTGCCAGCAGCCAAACGGGACTCGACTCCTACGAGCAGTACTTC	CASSQTGLDSYEQYF